The clone carrying this T cell receptor beta chain was recorded at least ten times. Researchers prepared the TCRbeta library using unique molecular identifiers, the study reports. TCRdb analysed the PCR reads with MiXCR anew, one entry per CDR3 protein. The profile covers some 200,000 distinct CDR3 sequences, with 9.7% appearing a single time and around 5.1% taken by the ten largest. This sample was included in a study of T-cell reconstitution after alpha-beta-depleted transplantation in children. The CDR3 is made up of 14 amino acids. With 7 bases removed from V and 0 bases from J, the gap between germline ends came to 10 bases. Germline V gene lookup returns CDR1 LNHDA and CDR2 SQIVND (reference sequence).

This sequence originates from a human donor who donated a stem cell graft to a child with SCID. The chain combines TRBV19 with TRBJ2-1; weak D call: TRBD2 (6 bases). Sequenced here: PBMCs from the stem cell graft donor, sampled from the stem cell graft. The chain's CDR3 is CASNGGASYNEQFF. The CDR3 coding sequence is TGTGCCAGTAACGGCGGGGCCTCCTACAATGAGCAGTTCTTC.